These T cell receptor beta chains were read from a single sample in a study of T cell responses to AZD1222 COVID-19 vaccine. TCRdb's table, derived via immunoSEQ multiplex PCR, lists solely in-frame clones and lacks some. The sample has 130,000 or so clones; around 92% are singletons. The sequenced sample was peripheral blood, obtained 28 days after the second AZD1222 dose. The receptors come from an adult who received the AZD1222 COVID-19 vaccine. Each CDR3 is given with its conserved first and last residue. D genes are given only for firm matches. Size tells how often a clone was seen (once, few, many) or the class of an expanded clone, and some rows leave it out.

-	once	TRBV19	TRBJ2-5	14	TGTGCCAGTAGAAGGACTGTAAGTGACGGGACCCAGTACTTC	CASRRTVSDGTQYF
-	-	TRBV19	TRBJ1-6	15	TGTGCCAGTAGTATAGGGGGCAGAGGGGATTCACCCCTCCACTTT	CASSIGGRGDSPLHF
-	-	TRBV9	TRBJ2-3	13	TGTGCCAGCAGCGTATCCACCACAGATACGCAGTATTTT	CASSVSTTDTQYF
TRBD2	-	TRBV18	TRBJ2-7	13	TGTGCCAGCTCACCGGGACTAGCTACGGAGCAGTACTTC	CASSPGLATEQYF
TRBD1	-	TRBV19	TRBJ1-5	15	TGTGCCAGTACCGCCGGGACAGGGAAAAATCAGCCCCAGCATTTT	CASTAGTGKNQPQHF
-	-	TRBV5-1	TRBJ2-5	13	TGCGCCAGCAGCTCGGGGGCTCAAGAGACCCAGTACTTC	CASSSGAQETQYF
TRBD2	-	TRBV28	TRBJ2-1	16	TGTGCCAGCAGTTTACCCCCTGGCGGGAGCCACAATGAGCAGTTCTTC	CASSLPPGGSHNEQFF
-	-	TRBV20-1	TRBJ1-1	13	TGCAGTGCTAGTAGGGCCACAAACACTGAAGCTTTCTTT	CSASRATNTEAFF
-	-	TRBV12-5	TRBJ1-5	15	TGTGCTAGTGGTCTCGGGGGGCAGTACAATCAGCCCCAGCATTTT	CASGLGGQYNQPQHF
TRBD1	-	TRBV5-1	TRBJ2-3	14	TGCGCCAGCAGCGGGGACAGAGGCACAGATACGCAGTATTTT	CASSGDRGTDTQYF
TRBD1	-	TRBV13	TRBJ2-3	17	TGTGCCAGCAGGAATTCGAACCGGGACAGGGCGGAAGATACGCAGTATTTT	CASRNSNRDRAEDTQYF
-	-	TRBV7-9	TRBJ1-1	15	TGTGCCAGCAGCTCGTACGCGGGTGGAAGCACTGAAGCTTTCTTT	CASSSYAGGSTEAFF
-	-	TRBV12-3/TRBV12-4	TRBJ2-1	12	TGTGCCAGCACCATGGACAGCCATGAGCAGTTCTTC	CASTMDSHEQFF
TRBD2	-	TRBV5-1	TRBJ2-1	16	TGCGCCAGCAGCTTGGTTGGTAGCGGGTGGTACAATGAGCAGTTCTTC	CASSLVGSGWYNEQFF
TRBD1	-	TRBV5-1	TRBJ1-1	14	TGCGCCAGCAGCTCCCAGGGGGAGGGCACTGAAGCTTTCTTT	CASSSQGEGTEAFF
-	-	TRBV6-1	TRBJ1-1	15	TGTGCCAGCAGGGAAATATTGTCGGCTAACACTGAAGCTTTCTTT	CASREILSANTEAFF
-	-	TRBV4-3	TRBJ2-3	16	TGCGCCAGCAGCCAAGATGGGGTAGCTTCTAAAGATACGCAGTATTTT	CASSQDGVASKDTQYF